This T cell receptor beta chain was captured in a study of blood T cell repertoires in COVID-19. Background on the study: Collection of acute and convalescent COVID-19 samples took place in the United States, Italy and Spain. The analysed material was cDNA or gDNA that came from T cells, B-cell-depleted T cells, or PBMCs.

Germline V CDR1 and CDR2: SGDLS, YYNGEE. The CDR3 totals 14 residues. V gave up 3 bases and J gave up 3 bases; unmatched junction bases: 3. In the study's own analysis: Amplification of reference gene primers was used by the study to estimate nucleated cell counts. The data were produced by immunoSEQ multiplex PCR, yet TCRdb's version contains in-frame clones alone and is incomplete. From that table come the V and J calls and clone size; the DNA was used to work out D and trimming. This repertoire shows around 270,000 clones, 87% found once; its top ten account for 2.3%. This chain links TRBV9 with TRBJ1-5, with TRBD1 identical over 7 bases. Sequenced input: peripheral blood. This TCR was sampled from a woman in her forties or fifties with acute or convalescent COVID-19. CDR3 sequence: CASSAGTVNQPQHF. Here the CDR3 DNA reads TGTGCCAGCAGCGCCGGGACAGTCAATCAGCCCCAGCATTTT. The whole variable domain, remainder taken from reference TRBV9 and TRBJ1-5, is DSGVTQTPKHLITATGQRVTLRCSPRSGDLSVYWYQQSLDQGLQFLIQYYNGEERAKGNILERFSAQQFPDLHSELNLSSLELGDSALYFCASSAGTVNQPQHFGDGTRLSIL.